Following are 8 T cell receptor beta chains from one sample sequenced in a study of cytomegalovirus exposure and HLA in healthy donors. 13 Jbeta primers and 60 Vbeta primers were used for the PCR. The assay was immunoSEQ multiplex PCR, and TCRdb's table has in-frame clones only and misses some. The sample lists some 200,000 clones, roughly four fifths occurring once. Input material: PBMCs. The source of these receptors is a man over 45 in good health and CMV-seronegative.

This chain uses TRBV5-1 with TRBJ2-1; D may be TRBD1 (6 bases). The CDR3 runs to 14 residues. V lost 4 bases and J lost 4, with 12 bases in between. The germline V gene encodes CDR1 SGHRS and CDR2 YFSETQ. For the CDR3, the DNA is TGCGCCAGCAGCCTAAACAGGGTATACAATGAGCAGTTCTTC. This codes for CASSLNRVYNEQFF.

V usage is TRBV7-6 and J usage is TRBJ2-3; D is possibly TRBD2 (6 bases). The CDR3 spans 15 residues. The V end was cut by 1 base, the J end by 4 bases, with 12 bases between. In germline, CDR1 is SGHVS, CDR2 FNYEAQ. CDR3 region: CASSLVGGRPDTQYF. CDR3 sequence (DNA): TGTGCCAGCAGCTTAGTGGGGGGACGGCCAGATACGCAGTATTTT. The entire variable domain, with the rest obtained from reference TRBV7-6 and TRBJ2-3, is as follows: GAGVSQSPRYKVTKRGQDVALRCDPISGHVSLYWYRQALGQGPEFLTYFNYEAQQDKSGLPNDRFSAERPEGSISTLTIQRTEQRDSAMYRCASSLVGGRPDTQYFGPGTRLTVL.

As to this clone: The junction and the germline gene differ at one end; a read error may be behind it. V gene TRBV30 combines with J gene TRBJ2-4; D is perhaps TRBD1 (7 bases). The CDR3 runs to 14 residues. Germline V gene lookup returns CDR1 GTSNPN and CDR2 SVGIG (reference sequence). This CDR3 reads CVWREVGRGNIQYF. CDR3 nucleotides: TGTGTCTGGAGGGAGGTGGGCAGGGGGAACATTCAGTACTTC.

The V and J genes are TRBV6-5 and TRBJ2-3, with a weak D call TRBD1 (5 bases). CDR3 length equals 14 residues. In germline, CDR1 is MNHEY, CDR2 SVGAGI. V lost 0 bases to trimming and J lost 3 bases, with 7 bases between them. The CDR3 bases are TGTGCCAGCAGTTACTCATACAGGACAGATACGCAGTATTTT. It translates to CASSYSYRTDTQYF.

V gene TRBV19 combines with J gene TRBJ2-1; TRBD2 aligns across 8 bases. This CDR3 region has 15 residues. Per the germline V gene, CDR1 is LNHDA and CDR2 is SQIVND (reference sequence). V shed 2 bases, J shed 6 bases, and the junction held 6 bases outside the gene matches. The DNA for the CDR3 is TGTGCCAGTAGTATACAAGCGGGAGCCCGCAATGAGCAGTTCTTC. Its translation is CASSIQAGARNEQFF.

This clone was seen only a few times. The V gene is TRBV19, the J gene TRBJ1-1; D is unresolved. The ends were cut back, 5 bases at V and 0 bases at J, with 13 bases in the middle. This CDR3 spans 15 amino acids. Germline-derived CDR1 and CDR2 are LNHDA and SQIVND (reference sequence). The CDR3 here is CASSLNLRMNTEAFF. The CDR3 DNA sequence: TGTGCCAGTAGTTTAAACTTAAGAATGAACACTGAAGCTTTCTTT.

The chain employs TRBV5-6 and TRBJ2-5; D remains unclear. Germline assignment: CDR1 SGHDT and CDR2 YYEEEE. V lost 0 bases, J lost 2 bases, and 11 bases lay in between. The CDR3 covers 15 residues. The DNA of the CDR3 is TGTGCCAGCAGCTTGGTAACGAGACTTCAAGAGACCCAGTACTTC. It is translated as CASSLVTRLQETQYF.

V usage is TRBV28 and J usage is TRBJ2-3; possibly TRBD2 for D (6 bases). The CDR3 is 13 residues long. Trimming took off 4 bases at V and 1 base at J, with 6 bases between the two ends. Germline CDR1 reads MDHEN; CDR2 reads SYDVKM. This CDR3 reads CASSSGGTDTQYF. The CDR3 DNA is TGTGCCAGCAGTTCGGGGGGCACAGATACGCAGTATTTT.